This T cell receptor beta chain was found in a study of cytomegalovirus exposure and HLA in healthy donors. Study in general: Out of about 190 million T cells, an earlier analysis found over 90 million unique TCR beta sequences in total. Broader study findings: Cytomegalovirus status was reportedly diagnosed by the classifier with high sensitivity and specificity.

In the case of this clone: Its antigen is unknown.

PCR employed 60 Vbeta and 13 Jbeta primers. Generated by immunoSEQ multiplex PCR, the TCRdb table keeps only in-frame clones and is missing some. The sample yields 95,000 to 150,000 clones, 66% seen once. The CDR3 runs to 13 residues. Germline V gene lookup returns CDR1 SGHDT and CDR2 YYEEEE. V shed 2 bases and J shed 7 bases, with 12 bases lying between them. V is TRBV5-6 and J is TRBJ1-1; D is uncertain. The receptor's source is a man between 18 and 35 years old in good health and CMV-seronegative. The material sequenced was PBMCs. As DNA, the CDR3 is TGTGCCAGCAGCTTCTTTGAGCGCCTTGAAGCTTTCTTT. This codes for CASSFFERLEAFF. The entire variable domain, with the rest obtained from reference TRBV5-6 and TRBJ1-1, is as follows: DAGVTQSPTHLIKTRGQQVTLRCSPKSGHDTVSWYQQALGQGPQFIFQYYEEEERQRGNFPDRFSGHQFPNYSSELNVNALLLGDSALYLCASSFFERLEAFFGQGTRLTVV.